Each of the 13 T cell receptor beta chains below was sequenced from the same sample in a study of CD8+ T cells in alopecia areata. Sequencing used cDNA as its template, made by extracting RNA and reverse transcribing it. Repertoires were generated with immunoSEQ multiplex PCR, while TCRdb's copy carries only in-frame clones and drops some. The data contain 30,000 to 40,000 clones, around half of them singletons. For a handful of patients, CD4+ cells were sorted into CD25+CD127- cells. Sequencing used CD4+ Tregs sorted from blood. These receptors were obtained from a human donor with alopecia areata.

CDR3 region: CASSFLGSRNNEQFF. Here the CDR3 DNA reads TGTGCCAGCAGTTTTTTGGGATCAAGGAACAATGAGCAGTTCTTC. The chain links TRBV28 to TRBJ2-1; no firm D call. Trimming pared 3 bases from V and 5 bases from J, leaving 14 bases between. The CDR3 has 15 amino acids. Germline lookup yields CDR1 MDHEN and CDR2 SYDVKM.

The genes are TRBV14 and TRBJ2-7; D unclear. V lost 4 bases and J lost 6, with 16 bases in between. CDR3 length equals 14 residues. Germline V gives CDR1 SGHDN, CDR2 FVKESK. The DNA for the CDR3 is TGTGCCAGCAGCCGGTCCGTCGTGTCCGGCGAGCAGTACTTC. Protein sequence: CASSRSVVSGEQYF. Variable domain in full (rest from reference TRBV14 and TRBJ2-7): EAGVTQFPSHSVIEKGQTVTLRCDPISGHDNLYWYRRVMGKEIKFLLHFVKESKQDESGMPNNRFLAERTGGTYSTLKVQPAELEDSGVYFCASSRSVVSGEQYFGPGTRLTVT.

This clone was seen only a few times. The J gene is TRBJ1-5, the V gene TRBV28, with D possibly TRBD1 on 6 matching bases. Deletions cut 5 bases from V and 7 bases from J, with 18 bases between. The germline gives CDR1 MDHEN, CDR2 SYDVKM. This CDR3 has 15 amino acids. CDR3: CASSPGTPKGQPQHF. CDR3 bases: TGTGCCAGCAGTCCAGGGACACCGAAGGGACAGCCCCAGCATTTT.

This clone was detected only a few times. This chain links TRBV11-2 with TRBJ2-1; 9 positions agree with TRBD1. The V gene's germline CDR1 is SGHAT and CDR2 FQNNGV. V trimming: 4 bases; J trimming: 6 bases; junction bases outside the gene matches: 4. CDR3 length equals 14 residues. The DNA for the CDR3 is TGTGCCAGCAGCTCGGGACAGGGCCTCAATGAGCAGTTCTTC. As protein: CASSSGQGLNEQFF. Combining the CDR3 with reference TRBV11-2 and TRBJ2-1 gives the whole variable domain EAGVAQSPRYKIIEKRQSVAFWCNPISGHATLYWYQQILGQGPKLLIQFQNNGVVDDSQLPKDRFSAERLKGVDSTLKIQPAKLEDSAVYLCASSSGQGLNEQFFGPGTRLTVL.

This clone was observed a few times. This chain connects TRBV28 to TRBJ2-7, with D perhaps matching TRBD1 or TRBD2 (5 bases each). From germline, CDR1 is MDHEN and CDR2 SYDVKM. Deletions cut 5 bases from V and 7 bases from J, with 18 bases between. The CDR3 extends over 14 amino acids. The CDR3: CASSPGTAFIEQYF. The CDR3 DNA is TGTGCCAGCAGTCCCGGGACCGCTTTTATAGAGCAGTACTTC.

This chain connects TRBV5-1 to TRBJ2-7; D is undetermined. The CDR3 covers 13 residues. The V end was cut by 4 bases, the J end by 4 bases, with 12 bases between. Germline V gene lookup returns CDR1 SGHRS and CDR2 YFSETQ. This chain's CDR3 is CASSTSRIYEQYF. CDR3 nucleotide sequence: TGCGCCAGCAGCACTTCCCGTATTTACGAGCAGTACTTC.

The genes are TRBV6-5 and TRBJ1-2; 7 bases match TRBD1. Trimming took 10 bases from V and 4 from J; bases not matched to a gene: 6. The CDR3 has 12 amino acids. Germline loops: CDR1 MNHEY, CDR2 SVGAGI. The DNA of the CDR3 is TGTGCCACCCGGACAGGACTCTATGGCTACACCTTC. Residues: CATRTGLYGYTF.

The rearrangement joins TRBV7-8 to TRBJ2-1, with a tentative D call TRBD1 (6 bases). Per germline, CDR1 SGHVS and CDR2 FQNEAQ. V lost 5 bases to trimming and J lost 8 bases, with 10 bases between them. The CDR3 has 12 amino acids. This chain's CDR3 is CASSIQGDEQFF. CDR3 nucleotides: TGTGCCAGCAGCATACAGGGAGATGAGCAGTTCTTC. Using reference TRBV7-8 and TRBJ2-1 for the parts outside the CDR3, the full variable domain is GAGVSQSPRYKVAKRGQDVALRCDPISGHVSLFWYQQALGQGPEFLTYFQNEAQLDKSGLPSDRFFAERPEGSVSTLKIQRTQQEDSAVYLCASSIQGDEQFFGPGTRLTVL.

For the CDR3, the DNA is TGTGCCAGCAGTCCACTAGCGGGAGGTATAAATGAGCAGTTCTTC. Encoded protein: CASSPLAGGINEQFF. The chain combines TRBV6-4 with TRBJ2-1, with 12 bases fitting TRBD2. Germline loops: CDR1 MRHNA, CDR2 SNTAGT. The CDR3 runs 15 residues. V lost 5 bases and J lost 7; bases outside the gene matches: 6.

The CDR3 coding sequence is TGCGCCAGCAGCTTTGGCGGGCAGAAAGATACGCAGTATTTT. Translation gives CASSFGGQKDTQYF. V and J are TRBV5-1 and TRBJ2-3; weak D call: TRBD2 (5 bases). Trimming took off 2 bases at V and 5 bases at J, with 12 bases between the two ends. The CDR3 has 14 residues. CDR1 and CDR2 (germline): SGHRS, YFSETQ. Drawing the rest from reference TRBV5-1 and TRBJ2-3, the complete variable domain is KAGVTQTPRYLIKTRGQQVTLSCSPISGHRSVSWYQQTPGQGLQFLFEYFSETQRNKGNFPGRFSGRQFSNSRSEMNVSTLELGDSALYLCASSFGGQKDTQYFGPGTRLTVL.

The chain recombines TRBV7-9 with TRBJ2-1; D is possibly TRBD1 (6 bases). Looked up from germline, CDR1 is SEHNR and CDR2 is FQNEAQ (reference sequence). The CDR3 has 15 amino acids. Deletions cut 5 bases from V and 5 bases from J, with 16 bases between. The CDR3 loop is CASSLPGTPDNEQFF. DNA for the CDR3: TGTGCCAGCAGCCTACCCGGGACACCAGACAATGAGCAGTTCTTC.

This clone has only one observation. The chain carries TRBV14 and TRBJ1-6; D remains unclear. Germline loops: CDR1 SGHDN, CDR2 FVKESK. CDR3 size: 17 residues. V dropped 3 bases and J dropped 0 bases, with 12 bases sitting between them. The CDR3 protein is CASSQTTYLSYNSPLHF. The CDR3 DNA reads as TGTGCCAGCAGCCAGACAACCTACCTCTCCTATAATTCACCCCTCCACTTT.

This clone is judged medium-sized. This chain joins TRBV2 and TRBJ2-5; no definite D call. Between the trimmed V and J ends, which lost 8 bases and 2 bases, there was a span of 9 bases. This CDR3 spans 12 amino acids. The germline V gene encodes CDR1 SNHLY and CDR2 FYNNEI. The CDR3 loop is CASFYHQETQYF. CDR3 bases: TGTGCCAGCTTTTACCATCAAGAGACCCAGTACTTC.